The entry below gives a single T cell receptor (beta chain) sequence along with its context. The sample belongs to a study of blood T cell repertoires in COVID-19. Across the study: Acute-phase and convalescent COVID-19 samples originated in the United States, Italy and Spain.

Seattle enrolled patients during active infection and tracked them longitudinally. This table comes from immunoSEQ multiplex PCR, and its TCRdb copy is limited to in-frame clones, with some not included. The repertoire holds approximately 290,000 clones, with approximately 91% as singletons. The CDR3 totals 15 residues. The germline V gene has CDR1 MDHEN and CDR2 SYDVKM. V gave up 8 bases and J gave up 2 bases; unmatched junction bases: 8. The chain couples TRBV28 to TRBJ1-5; TRBD1 matches at 8 bases. The source material was peripheral blood. The TCR sequence derives from a woman aged 25 to 45 with COVID-19, enrolled during active disease. Written as DNA, the CDR3 is TGTGCCAGCTTAAATCCGGGACAGGGCAATCAGCCCCAGCATTTT. Amino acids: CASLNPGQGNQPQHF. Full variable domain (rest looked up from reference TRBV28 and TRBJ1-5): DVKVTQSSRYLVKRTGEKVFLECVQDMDHENMFWYRQDPGLGLRLIYFSYDVKMKEKGDIPEGYSVSREKKERFSLILESASTNQTSMYLCASLNPGQGNQPQHFGDGTRLSIL.